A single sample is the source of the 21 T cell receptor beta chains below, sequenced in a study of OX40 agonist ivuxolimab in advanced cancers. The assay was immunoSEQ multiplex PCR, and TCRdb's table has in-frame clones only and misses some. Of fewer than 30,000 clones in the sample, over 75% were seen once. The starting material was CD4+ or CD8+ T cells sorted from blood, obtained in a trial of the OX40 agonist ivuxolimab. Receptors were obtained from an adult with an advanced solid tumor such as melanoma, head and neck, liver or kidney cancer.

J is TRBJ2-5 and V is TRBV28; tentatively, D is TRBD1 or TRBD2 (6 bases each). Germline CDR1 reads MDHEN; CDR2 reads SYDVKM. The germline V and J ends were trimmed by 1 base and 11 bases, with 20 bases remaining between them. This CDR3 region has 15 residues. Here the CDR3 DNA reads TGTGCCAGCAGTTTATTAGGGGGGAGTGGCTCGGAGCAGTACTTC. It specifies CASSLLGGSGSEQYF.

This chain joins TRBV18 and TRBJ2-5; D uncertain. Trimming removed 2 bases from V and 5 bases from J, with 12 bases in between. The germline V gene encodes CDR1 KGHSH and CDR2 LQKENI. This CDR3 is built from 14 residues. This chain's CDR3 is CASSPIGTPETQYF. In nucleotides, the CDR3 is TGTGCCAGCTCACCAATCGGCACGCCGGAGACCCAGTACTTC. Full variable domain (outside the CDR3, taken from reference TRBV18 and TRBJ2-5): NAGVMQNPRHLVRRRGQEARLRCSPMKGHSHVYWYRQLPEEGLKFMVYLQKENIIDESGMPKERFSAEFPKEGPSILRIQQVVRGDSAAYFCASSPIGTPETQYFGPGTRLLVL.

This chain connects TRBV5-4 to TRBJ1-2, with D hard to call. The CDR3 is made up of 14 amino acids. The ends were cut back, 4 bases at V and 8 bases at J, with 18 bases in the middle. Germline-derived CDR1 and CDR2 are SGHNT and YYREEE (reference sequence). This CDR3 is CASSPVEGVRGYTF. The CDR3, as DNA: TGTGCCAGCAGCCCTGTCGAGGGCGTGAGGGGCTACACCTTC.

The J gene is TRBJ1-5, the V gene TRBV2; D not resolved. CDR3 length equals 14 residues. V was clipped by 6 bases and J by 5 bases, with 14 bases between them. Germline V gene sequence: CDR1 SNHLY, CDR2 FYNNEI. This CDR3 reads CASSWTVQDQPQHF. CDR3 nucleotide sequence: TGTGCCAGCAGCTGGACGGTGCAGGATCAGCCCCAGCATTTT.

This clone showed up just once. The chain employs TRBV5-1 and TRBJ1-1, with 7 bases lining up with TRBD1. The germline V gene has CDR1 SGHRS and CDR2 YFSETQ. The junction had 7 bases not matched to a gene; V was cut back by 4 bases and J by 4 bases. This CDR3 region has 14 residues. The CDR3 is CASSPRTGGTEAFF. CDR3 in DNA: TGCGCCAGCAGCCCCCGGACAGGCGGCACTGAAGCTTTCTTT.

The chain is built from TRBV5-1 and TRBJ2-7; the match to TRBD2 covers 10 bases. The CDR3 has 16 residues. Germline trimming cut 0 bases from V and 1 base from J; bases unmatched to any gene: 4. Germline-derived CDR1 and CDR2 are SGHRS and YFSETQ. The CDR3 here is CASSLVAAGGSYEQYF. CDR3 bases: TGCGCCAGCAGCTTGGTGGCAGCGGGAGGGTCCTACGAGCAGTACTTC.

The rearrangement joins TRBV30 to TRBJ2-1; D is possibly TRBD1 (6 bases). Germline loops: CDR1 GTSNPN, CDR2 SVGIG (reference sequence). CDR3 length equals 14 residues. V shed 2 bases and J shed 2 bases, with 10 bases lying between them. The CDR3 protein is CAWSSGTTYNEQFF. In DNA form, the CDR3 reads TGTGCCTGGAGTTCCGGGACAACCTACAATGAGCAGTTCTTC.

The CDR3 spells CASSQIGVAGIDTQYF. CDR3 nucleotide sequence: TGTGCCAGCAGCCAAATCGGGGTAGCGGGAATAGATACGCAGTATTTT. The J gene is TRBJ2-3, the V gene TRBV7-2, with TRBD2 matching over 8 bases. Per germline, CDR1 SGHTA and CDR2 FQGNSA. Trimming removed 5 bases from V and 5 bases from J; junction bases left unmatched: 12. This CDR3 has 16 residues.

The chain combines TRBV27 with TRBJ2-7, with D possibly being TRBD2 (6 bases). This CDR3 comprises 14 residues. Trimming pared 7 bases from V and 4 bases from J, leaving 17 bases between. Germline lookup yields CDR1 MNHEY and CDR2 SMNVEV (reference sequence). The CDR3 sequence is CASKSGSTFYEQYF. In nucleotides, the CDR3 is TGTGCCAGCAAGAGCGGGTCCACCTTTTACGAGCAGTACTTC.

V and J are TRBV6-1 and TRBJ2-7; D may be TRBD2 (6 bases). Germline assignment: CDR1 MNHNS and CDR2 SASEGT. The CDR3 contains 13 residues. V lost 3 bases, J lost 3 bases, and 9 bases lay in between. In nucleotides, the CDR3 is TGTGCCAGCAGTGAGACGGGGGTCTACGAGCAGTACTTC. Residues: CASSETGVYEQYF.

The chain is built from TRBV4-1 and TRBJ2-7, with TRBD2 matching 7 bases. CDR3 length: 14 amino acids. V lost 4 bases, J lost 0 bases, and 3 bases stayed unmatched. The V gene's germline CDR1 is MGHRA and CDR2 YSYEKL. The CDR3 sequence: CASSLGGISYEQYF. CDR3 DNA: TGCGCCAGCAGCCTGGGGGGGATCTCCTACGAGCAGTACTTC.

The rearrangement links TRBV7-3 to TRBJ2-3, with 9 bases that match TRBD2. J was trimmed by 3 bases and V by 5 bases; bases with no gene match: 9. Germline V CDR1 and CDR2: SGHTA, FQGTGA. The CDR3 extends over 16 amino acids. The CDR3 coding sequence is TGTGCCAGCAGCCCGCGCCCGGGACTAGCAACAGATACGCAGTATTTT. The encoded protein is CASSPRPGLATDTQYF.

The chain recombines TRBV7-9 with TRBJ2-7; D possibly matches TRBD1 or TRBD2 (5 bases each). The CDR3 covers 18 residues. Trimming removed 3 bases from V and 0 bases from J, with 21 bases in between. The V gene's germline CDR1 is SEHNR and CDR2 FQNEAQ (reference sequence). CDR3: CASSFGETGTVYSYEQYF. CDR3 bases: TGTGCCAGCAGCTTCGGTGAGACCGGGACGGTTTACTCCTACGAGCAGTACTTC.

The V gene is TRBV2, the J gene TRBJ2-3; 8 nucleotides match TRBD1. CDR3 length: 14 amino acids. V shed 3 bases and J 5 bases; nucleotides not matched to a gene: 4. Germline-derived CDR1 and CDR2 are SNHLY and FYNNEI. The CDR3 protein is CASSDRGLVDTQYF. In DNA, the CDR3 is TGTGCCAGCAGTGACAGGGGGCTGGTAGATACGCAGTATTTT.

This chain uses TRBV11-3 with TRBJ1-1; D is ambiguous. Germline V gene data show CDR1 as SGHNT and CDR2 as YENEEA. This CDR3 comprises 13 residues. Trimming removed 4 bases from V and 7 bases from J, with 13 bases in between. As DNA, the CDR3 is TGTGCCAGCAGCTCCAGGACTGCCGATGAAGCTTTCTTT. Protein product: CASSSRTADEAFF.

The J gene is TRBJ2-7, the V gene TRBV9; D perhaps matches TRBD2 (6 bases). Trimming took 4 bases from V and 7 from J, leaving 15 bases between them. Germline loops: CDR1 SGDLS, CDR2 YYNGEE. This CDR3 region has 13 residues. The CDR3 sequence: CASSPTGAGEQYF. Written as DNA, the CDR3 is TGTGCCAGCAGCCCCACCGGGGCGGGGGAGCAGTACTTC.

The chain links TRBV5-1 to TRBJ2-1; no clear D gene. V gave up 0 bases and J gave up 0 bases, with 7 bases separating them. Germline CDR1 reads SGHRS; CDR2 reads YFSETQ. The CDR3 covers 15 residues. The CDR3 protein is CASSLEASSYNEQFF. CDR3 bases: TGCGCCAGCAGCTTGGAGGCTAGCTCCTACAATGAGCAGTTCTTC.

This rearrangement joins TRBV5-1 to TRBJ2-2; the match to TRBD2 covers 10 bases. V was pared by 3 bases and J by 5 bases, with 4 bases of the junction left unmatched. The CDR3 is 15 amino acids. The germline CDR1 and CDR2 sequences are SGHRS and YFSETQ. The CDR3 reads CASSSAGGGTGELFF. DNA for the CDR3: TGCGCCAGCAGCTCAGCGGGAGGGGGTACCGGGGAGCTGTTTTTT.

CDR3 sequence reads: CASSLGVLAGAGNEQFF. For the CDR3, the DNA is TGTGCCAGCAGCCTGGGAGTTCTAGCGGGAGCGGGTAATGAGCAGTTCTTC. The chain is built from TRBV7-2 and TRBJ2-1; 10 bases are a match to TRBD2. CDR3 length equals 17 residues. Unmatched junction bases numbered 14, after V lost 5 bases and J lost 7 bases. Germline CDR1 SGHTA, CDR2 FQGNSA.

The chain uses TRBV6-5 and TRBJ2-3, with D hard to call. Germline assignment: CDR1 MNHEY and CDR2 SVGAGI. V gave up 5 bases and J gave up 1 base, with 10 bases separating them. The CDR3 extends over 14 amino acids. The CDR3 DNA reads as TGTGCCAGCAGTCATGCTGGGGGCACAGATACGCAGTATTTT. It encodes CASSHAGGTDTQYF.

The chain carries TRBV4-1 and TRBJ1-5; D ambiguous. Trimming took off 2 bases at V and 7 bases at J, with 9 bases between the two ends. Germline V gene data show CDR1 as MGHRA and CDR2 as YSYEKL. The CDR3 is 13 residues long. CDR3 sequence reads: CASSQRVEQPQHF. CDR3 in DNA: TGCGCCAGCAGCCAACGAGTAGAGCAGCCCCAGCATTTT.